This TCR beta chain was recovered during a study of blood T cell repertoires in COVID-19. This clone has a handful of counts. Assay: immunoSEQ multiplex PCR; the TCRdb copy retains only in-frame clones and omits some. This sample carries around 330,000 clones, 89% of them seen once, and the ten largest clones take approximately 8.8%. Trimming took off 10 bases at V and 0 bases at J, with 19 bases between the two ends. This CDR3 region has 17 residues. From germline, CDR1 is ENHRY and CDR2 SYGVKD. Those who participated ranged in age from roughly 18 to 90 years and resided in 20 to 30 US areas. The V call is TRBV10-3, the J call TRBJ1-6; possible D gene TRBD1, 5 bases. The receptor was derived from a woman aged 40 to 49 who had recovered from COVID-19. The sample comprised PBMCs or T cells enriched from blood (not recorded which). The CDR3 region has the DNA TGTGCCACCCGCCAGCAGGGAGGGAGCTCCTATAATTCACCCCTCCACTTT. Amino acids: CATRQQGGSSYNSPLHF.